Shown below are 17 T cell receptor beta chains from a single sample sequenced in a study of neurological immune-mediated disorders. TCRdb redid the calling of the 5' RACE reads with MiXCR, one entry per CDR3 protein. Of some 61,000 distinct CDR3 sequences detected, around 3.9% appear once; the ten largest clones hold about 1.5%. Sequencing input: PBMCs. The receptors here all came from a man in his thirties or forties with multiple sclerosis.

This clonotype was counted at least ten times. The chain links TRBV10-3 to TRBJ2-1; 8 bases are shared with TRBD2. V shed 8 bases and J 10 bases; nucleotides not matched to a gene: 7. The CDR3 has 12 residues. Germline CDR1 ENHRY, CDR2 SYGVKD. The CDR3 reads CAIGGLDDEQFF. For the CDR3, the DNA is TGTGCCATCGGGGGACTAGACGACGAGCAGTTCTTC.

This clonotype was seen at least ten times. The CDR3, as DNA: TGTGCCAGCAGCCCCATAAGAGGCGAAAAACTGTTTTTT. Translated, it gives CASSPIRGEKLFF. The chain carries TRBV7-8 and TRBJ1-4; D not certain. Germline assignment: CDR1 SGHVS and CDR2 FQNEAQ. Trimming took 5 bases from V and 8 from J, leaving 12 bases between them. The CDR3 totals 13 residues.

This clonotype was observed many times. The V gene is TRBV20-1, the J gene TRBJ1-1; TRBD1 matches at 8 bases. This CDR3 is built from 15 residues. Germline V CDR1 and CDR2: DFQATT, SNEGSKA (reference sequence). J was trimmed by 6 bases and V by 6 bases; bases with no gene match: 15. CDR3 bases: TGCAGTGCCAGGGACAGGTGGGCCGGGGACGCTGAAGCTTTCTTT. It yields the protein CSARDRWAGDAEAFF.

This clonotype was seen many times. The CDR3 sequence: CASSLGTGADTQYF. The DNA for the CDR3 is TGCGCCAGCAGCCTCGGGACAGGGGCAGATACGCAGTATTTT. V and J are TRBV5-1 and TRBJ2-3; 10 nucleotides match TRBD1. Germline V lookup: CDR1 SGHRS, CDR2 YFSETQ. The CDR3 sequence is 14 residues long. The V gene end was trimmed by 4 bases and the J gene end by 4 bases; junction bases not matched to a gene: 3. Full variable domain (missing parts from reference TRBV5-1 and TRBJ2-3): KAGVTQTPRYLIKTRGQQVTLSCSPISGHRSVSWYQQTPGQGLQFLFEYFSETQRNKGNFPGRFSGRQFSNSRSEMNVSTLELGDSALYLCASSLGTGADTQYFGPGTRLTVL.

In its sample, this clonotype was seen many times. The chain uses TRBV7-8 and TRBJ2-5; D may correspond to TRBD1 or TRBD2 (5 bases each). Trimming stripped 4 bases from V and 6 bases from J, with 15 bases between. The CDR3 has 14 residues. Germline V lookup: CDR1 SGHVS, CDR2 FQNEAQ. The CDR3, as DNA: TGTGCCAGCAGCTCAAATATGGGGGTGCAGACCCAGTACTTC. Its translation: CASSSNMGVQTQYF.

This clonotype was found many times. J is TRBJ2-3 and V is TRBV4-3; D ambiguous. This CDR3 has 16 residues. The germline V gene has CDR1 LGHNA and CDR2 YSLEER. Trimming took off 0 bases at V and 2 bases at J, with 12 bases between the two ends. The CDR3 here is CASSQDLGGYTDTQYF. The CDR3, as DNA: TGCGCCAGCAGCCAAGATCTGGGTGGATACACAGATACGCAGTATTTT.

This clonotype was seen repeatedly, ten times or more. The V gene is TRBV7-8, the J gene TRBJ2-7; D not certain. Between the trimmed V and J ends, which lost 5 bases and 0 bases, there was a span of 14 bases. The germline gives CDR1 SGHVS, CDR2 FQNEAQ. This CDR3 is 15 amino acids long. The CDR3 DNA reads TGTGCCAGCAGCCTCCGGTCTGAGGACTCCTACGAGCAGTACTTC. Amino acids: CASSLRSEDSYEQYF.

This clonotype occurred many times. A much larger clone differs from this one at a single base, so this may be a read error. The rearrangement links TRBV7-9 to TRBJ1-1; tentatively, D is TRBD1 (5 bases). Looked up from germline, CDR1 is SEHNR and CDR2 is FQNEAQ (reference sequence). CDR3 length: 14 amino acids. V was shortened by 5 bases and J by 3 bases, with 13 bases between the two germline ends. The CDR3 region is CASSERKGHTEAFF. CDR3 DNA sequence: TGTGCCAGCAGCGAACGAAAGGGGCACACTGAAGCTTTCTTT. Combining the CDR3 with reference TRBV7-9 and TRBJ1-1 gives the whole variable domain DTGVSQNPRHKITKRGQNVTFRCDPISEHNRLYWYRQTLGQGPEFLTYFQNEAQLEKSRLLSDRFSAERPKGSFSTLEIQRTEQGDSAMYLCASSERKGHTEAFFGQGTRLTVV.

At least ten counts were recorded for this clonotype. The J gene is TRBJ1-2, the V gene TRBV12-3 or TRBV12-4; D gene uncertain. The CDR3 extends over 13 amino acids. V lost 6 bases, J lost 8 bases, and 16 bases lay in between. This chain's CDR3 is CASRERGSWGYTF. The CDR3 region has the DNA TGTGCCAGCAGGGAACGGGGAAGTTGGGGCTACACCTTC.

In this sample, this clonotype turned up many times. The CDR3 DNA sequence: TGCAGCGTTGAAACAGGTTCCAACGTCTATGGCTACACCTTC. The encoded protein is CSVETGSNVYGYTF. The chain joins TRBV29-1 to TRBJ1-2; possibly TRBD1 for D (5 bases). The V end lost 2 bases, the J end lost 4 bases, and 14 bases lay between the germline ends. Germline loops: CDR1 SQVTM, CDR2 ANQGSEA. The CDR3 has 14 residues. The complete variable domain, with remaining parts taken from reference TRBV29-1 and TRBJ1-2, reads SAVISQKPSRDICQRGTSLTIQCQVDSQVTMMFWYRQQPGQSLTLIATANQGSEATYESGFVIDKFPISRPNLTFSTLTVSNMSPEDSSIYLCSVETGSNVYGYTFGSGTRLTVV.

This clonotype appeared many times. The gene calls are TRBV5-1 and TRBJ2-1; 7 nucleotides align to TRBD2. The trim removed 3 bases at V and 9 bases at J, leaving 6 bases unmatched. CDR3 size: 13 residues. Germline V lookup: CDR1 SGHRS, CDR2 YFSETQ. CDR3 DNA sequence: TGCGCCAGCAGCTGGGGGAGCGGGGCTGAGCAGTTCTTC. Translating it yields CASSWGSGAEQFF.

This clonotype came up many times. CDR3 nucleotide sequence: TGCGCCAGCAGCCAAGAGAGGGGACAGAGCTCCTACGAGCAGTACTTC. It is translated as CASSQERGQSSYEQYF. This sequence joins TRBV4-1 and TRBJ2-7; 7 bases agree with TRBD1. CDR3 size: 16 residues. V lost 0 bases and J lost 0; bases outside the gene matches: 5. Germline CDR1 reads MGHRA; CDR2 reads YSYEKL.

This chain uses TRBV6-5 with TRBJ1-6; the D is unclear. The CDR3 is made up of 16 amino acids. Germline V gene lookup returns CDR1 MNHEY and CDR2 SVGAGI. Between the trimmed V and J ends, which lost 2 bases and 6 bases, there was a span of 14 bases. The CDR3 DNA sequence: TGTGCCAGCAGTTACCGGATGGGGAATCTTAATTCACCCCTCCACTTT. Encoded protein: CASSYRMGNLNSPLHF.

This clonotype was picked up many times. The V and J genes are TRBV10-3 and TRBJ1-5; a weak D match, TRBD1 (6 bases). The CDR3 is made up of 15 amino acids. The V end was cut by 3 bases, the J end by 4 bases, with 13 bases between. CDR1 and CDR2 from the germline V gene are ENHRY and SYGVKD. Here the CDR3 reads CAISDKDSGNQPQHF. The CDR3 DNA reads TGTGCCATCAGTGACAAGGACAGTGGTAATCAGCCCCAGCATTTT.

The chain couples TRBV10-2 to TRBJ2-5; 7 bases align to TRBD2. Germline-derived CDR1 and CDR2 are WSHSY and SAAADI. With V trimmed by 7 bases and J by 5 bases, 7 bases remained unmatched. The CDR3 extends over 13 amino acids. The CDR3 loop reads CASKGGSGETQYF. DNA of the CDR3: TGCGCCAGCAAGGGAGGGAGTGGCGAGACCCAGTACTTC.

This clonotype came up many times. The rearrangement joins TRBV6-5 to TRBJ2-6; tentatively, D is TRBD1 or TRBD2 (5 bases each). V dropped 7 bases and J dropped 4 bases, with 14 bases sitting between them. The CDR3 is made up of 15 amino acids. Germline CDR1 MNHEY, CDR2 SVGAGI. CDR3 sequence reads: CASTRGETGANVLTF. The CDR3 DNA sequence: TGTGCCAGCACTAGAGGGGAAACCGGGGCCAACGTCCTGACTTTC.

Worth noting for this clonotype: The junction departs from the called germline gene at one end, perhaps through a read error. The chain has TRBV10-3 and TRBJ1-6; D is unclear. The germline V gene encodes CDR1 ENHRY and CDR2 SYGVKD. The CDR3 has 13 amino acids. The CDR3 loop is CAIRGDYNSPLNF. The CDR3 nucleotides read TGTGCCATCAGGGGAGACTATAATTCACCCCTCAACTTT.